This note documents a single T cell receptor beta chain sequence. This sample is drawn from a study of blood T cell repertoires in COVID-19. Study-wide context: COVID-19 samples collected from the United States, Italy and Spain covered acute and convalescent phases. T cells, B-cell-depleted T cells, or PBMCs provided the cDNA or gDNA that served as material.

Germline CDR1 is LNHNV and CDR2 is YYDKDF (reference sequence). V lost 8 bases and J lost 4; bases outside the gene matches: 6. This CDR3 is 13 amino acids long. A Seattle source enrolled patients during active infection and followed them longitudinally. Authors' analysis steps: Amplification from reference gene primers served as the basis for estimated nucleated cell counts. Libraries were prepared by immunoSEQ multiplex PCR; TCRdb keeps only in-frame clonotypes and omits some of them. V and J calls and clone size are copied from that table; D and trimming were computed from the DNA. Of roughly 380,000 clones in the sample, about 92% were seen once.

The sequencing sample was made of peripheral blood. The chain is built from TRBV15 and TRBJ1-1; 8 positions agree with TRBD1. The sequence derives from a woman aged 60-70 years with COVID-19, enrolled during active disease. CDR3 bases: TGTGCCACCGTGAGCACAGGGGGCACTGAAGCTTTCTTT. Its protein product is CATVSTGGTEAFF. The variable domain in full, with the rest retrieved from reference TRBV15 and TRBJ1-1, is DAMVIQNPRYQVTQFGKPVTLSCSQTLNHNVMYWYQQKSSQAPKLLFHYYDKDFNNEADTPDNFQSRRPNTSFCFLDIRSPGLGDTAMYLCATVSTGGTEAFFGQGTRLTVV.